This T cell receptor (beta chain) came from a study of blood T cell repertoires in COVID-19. Study summary: The United States, Italy and Spain provided the acute and convalescent COVID-19 samples.

The V gene's germline CDR1 is SNHLY and CDR2 FYNNEI. The CDR3 is 14 amino acids. Trimming left V 6 bases short and J 0 bases short, with 9 bases between. Method: immunoSEQ multiplex PCR; TCRdb's copy keeps in-frame clones and lacks some. The repertoire has some 200,000 clones, approximately 84% of them found once; the top ten carry roughly 8%. The chain combines TRBV2 with TRBJ2-1, with D hard to call. This sequence was found in a woman aged 50 to 60 with active or convalescent COVID-19. The sample comprised peripheral blood. The CDR3 protein is CASSLTSSYNEQFF. CDR3 DNA: TGTGCCAGCAGCCTTACCAGCTCCTACAATGAGCAGTTCTTC.